Listed below are T cell receptor beta chains from one sample, sequenced in a study. TCRdb re-derived calls from the 5' RACE reads in MiXCR, one entry per CDR3 protein. The top ten clones hold 2.5% to 3.5% of a sample with approximately 7,000 distinct CDR3 sequences, about 50% of them seen once. The sequenced sample was naive CD4+ T cells sorted from a lymph node. These TCRs come from a female donor with breast cancer. CDR3s include the opening cysteine and the closing phenylalanine or tryptophan. D genes are given only for firm matches. Clone size is not always given. Where it is, it says once, few, many or a class for expanded clones.

V gene: TRBV6-1
J gene: TRBJ2-7
clone size: .
D gene: .
CDR3 DNA: TGTGCCAGCCTGGCCTGGGGCCGCAACGAGCAGTACTTC
CDR3 protein: CASLAWGRNEQYF

V gene: TRBV5-1
J gene: TRBJ2-7
clone size: .
D gene: .
CDR3 DNA: TGCGCCAGCAGCTTCCGGACAGACTCCTACGAGCAGTACTTC
CDR3 protein: CASSFRTDSYEQYF

V gene: TRBV4-1
J gene: TRBJ2-5
clone size: .
D gene: .
CDR3 DNA: TGCGCCAGCAGCCTCAATCATCCGGGAACCCAGTACTTC
CDR3 protein: CASSLNHPGTQYF

V gene: TRBV29-1
J gene: TRBJ1-2
clone size: few
D gene: TRBD1
CDR3 DNA: TGCAGCGTTGTGGGGACAGATGGCTACACCTTC
CDR3 protein: CSVVGTDGYTF

V gene: TRBV4-1
J gene: TRBJ2-1
clone size: few
D gene: TRBD2
CDR3 DNA: TGCGCCAGCAGCCAAGTCCCGGGACTAGCGGGGGGCTGGAGCTCCTACAATGAGCAGTTCTTC
CDR3 protein: CASSQVPGLAGGWSSYNEQFF

V gene: TRBV14
J gene: TRBJ2-4
clone size: .
D gene: .
CDR3 DNA: TGTGCCAGCAGCCCGGACACAAACATTCAGTACTTC
CDR3 protein: CASSPDTNIQYF

V gene: TRBV14
J gene: TRBJ2-3
clone size: once
D gene: .
CDR3 DNA: TGTGCCAGCAGCCAAAATATTATCGGAGATACGCAGTATTTT
CDR3 protein: CASSQNIIGDTQYF

V gene: TRBV9
J gene: TRBJ1-2
clone size: few
D gene: TRBD1
CDR3 DNA: TGTGCCAGCAGCCCATCGACAGGGGCCTATGGCTACACCTTC
CDR3 protein: CASSPSTGAYGYTF

V gene: TRBV5-5
J gene: TRBJ1-2
clone size: .
D gene: TRBD1
CDR3 DNA: TGTGCCAGCAGCAACGGACAGGGGATAGGCTACACCTTC
CDR3 protein: CASSNGQGIGYTF

V gene: TRBV29-1
J gene: TRBJ2-7
clone size: once
D gene: .
CDR3 DNA: TGCAGCGTTGTTCTGGCCTACGAGCAGTACTTC
CDR3 protein: CSVVLAYEQYF

V gene: TRBV20-1
J gene: TRBJ2-7
clone size: .
D gene: TRBD2
CDR3 DNA: TGCAGTGCTAGCGCGGGAGGTTCCTACGAGCAGTACTTC
CDR3 protein: CSASAGGSYEQYF

V gene: TRBV7-2
J gene: TRBJ2-7
clone size: few
D gene: .
CDR3 DNA: TGTGCCAGCAGCTTAACGCAGGGTAGCCTCGAGCAGTACTTC
CDR3 protein: CASSLTQGSLEQYF

V gene: TRBV20-1
J gene: TRBJ1-5
clone size: .
D gene: .
CDR3 DNA: TGCAGGGCTACTAGAGGGGGAGATAGCAATCAGCCCCAGCATTTT
CDR3 protein: CRATRGGDSNQPQHF

V gene: TRBV20-1
J gene: TRBJ2-7
clone size: .
D gene: .
CDR3 DNA: TGCAGTGCTAGAGTCCCAGGAACCTACGAGCAGTACTTC
CDR3 protein: CSARVPGTYEQYF

V gene: TRBV7-2
J gene: TRBJ1-5
clone size: few
D gene: .
CDR3 DNA: TGTGCCAGCAGCCCTGATCGCCGCAATCAGCCCCAGCATTTT
CDR3 protein: CASSPDRRNQPQHF

V gene: TRBV10-3
J gene: TRBJ2-7
clone size: .
D gene: .
CDR3 DNA: TGTGCCATCAAACGACGGAACCTGGGGAGCGAGCAGTACTTC
CDR3 protein: CAIKRRNLGSEQYF

V gene: TRBV5-1
J gene: TRBJ1-2
clone size: .
D gene: .
CDR3 DNA: TGCGCCAGCAGCATAGGGCGGGTCGACTATGGCTACACCTTC
CDR3 protein: CASSIGRVDYGYTF

V gene: TRBV10-1
J gene: TRBJ2-2
clone size: .
D gene: .
CDR3 DNA: TGCGCCAGCAGTGATAACACTCATGTTGGGGAGCTGTTTTTT
CDR3 protein: CASSDNTHVGELFF

V gene: TRBV12-3/TRBV12-4
J gene: TRBJ2-7
clone size: .
D gene: .
CDR3 DNA: TGTGCCAGCAGTTTAATTCTGAGCGGGCCCGACTACGAGCAGTACTTC
CDR3 protein: CASSLILSGPDYEQYF

V gene: TRBV20-1
J gene: TRBJ2-1
clone size: few
D gene: TRBD2
CDR3 DNA: TGCAGTGCCATCGCCGGACTAGCGGACAATGAGCAGTTCTTC
CDR3 protein: CSAIAGLADNEQFF

V gene: TRBV5-1
J gene: TRBJ2-1
clone size: few
D gene: TRBD1
CDR3 DNA: TGCGCCAGCAGCTTGGGAGACAGGGGACACAATGAGCAGTTCTTC
CDR3 protein: CASSLGDRGHNEQFF

V gene: TRBV5-1
J gene: TRBJ2-1
clone size: .
D gene: .
CDR3 DNA: TGCGCCAGCAGCCTGATCCGGGGGATGGACAGCACCGAGCAGTTCTTC
CDR3 protein: CASSLIRGMDSTEQFF

V gene: TRBV12-3/TRBV12-4
J gene: TRBJ2-3
clone size: few
D gene: TRBD2
CDR3 DNA: TGTGCCAGCAGTTTAGCCCAAAGGACTAGATCAGATACGCAGTATTTT
CDR3 protein: CASSLAQRTRSDTQYF

V gene: TRBV20-1
J gene: TRBJ2-1
clone size: once
D gene: TRBD2
CDR3 DNA: TGCAGTGCTAGAGAGGGGGGAGGGCTCAATGAGCAGTTCTTC
CDR3 protein: CSAREGGGLNEQFF

V gene: TRBV20-1
J gene: TRBJ2-7
clone size: few
D gene: TRBD1
CDR3 DNA: TGCAGTGCCGGACAGGGCGTCTTCTCCGAGCAGTACTTC
CDR3 protein: CSAGQGVFSEQYF

V gene: TRBV7-9
J gene: TRBJ1-3
clone size: .
D gene: TRBD1
CDR3 DNA: TGTGCCAGCAGCAAATGGACAGGTACCACTGGAAACACCATATATTTT
CDR3 protein: CASSKWTGTTGNTIYF

V gene: TRBV20-1
J gene: TRBJ2-7
clone size: few
D gene: .
CDR3 DNA: TGCAGTGCTAGAGGGGGAGGTCTAGCCTACGAGCAGTACTTC
CDR3 protein: CSARGGGLAYEQYF

V gene: TRBV5-1
J gene: TRBJ1-2
clone size: few
D gene: TRBD1
CDR3 DNA: TGCGCCAGCAGCGTGACCGGGACAGATAACTATGGCTACACCTTC
CDR3 protein: CASSVTGTDNYGYTF

V gene: TRBV9
J gene: TRBJ2-5
clone size: .
D gene: .
CDR3 DNA: TGTGCCAGCAGCCCCGCCCCAGAAGAGACCCAGTACTTC
CDR3 protein: CASSPAPEETQYF

V gene: TRBV5-1
J gene: TRBJ1-2
clone size: .
D gene: .
CDR3 DNA: TGCGCCAGCAGCCCCGGAGGAACGGATGGCTACACCTTC
CDR3 protein: CASSPGGTDGYTF

V gene: TRBV5-5
J gene: TRBJ2-1
clone size: .
D gene: TRBD2
CDR3 DNA: TGTGCCAGCAGCCAGACTAGCGGGAGCGATGAGCAGTTCTTC
CDR3 protein: CASSQTSGSDEQFF

V gene: TRBV20-1
J gene: TRBJ2-3
clone size: .
D gene: TRBD1
CDR3 DNA: TGCAGTTGCCCGGGACAGGGGACGGATACGCAGTATTTT
CDR3 protein: CSCPGQGTDTQYF

V gene: TRBV20-1
J gene: TRBJ2-2
clone size: .
D gene: TRBD2
CDR3 DNA: TGCAGTGCTGGCCGCGGGGGGGCCATGGGGACCGGGGAGCTGTTTTTT
CDR3 protein: CSAGRGGAMGTGELFF

V gene: TRBV7-3
J gene: TRBJ2-3
clone size: .
D gene: .
CDR3 DNA: TGTGCCAGCAGCTTAACAAGCACTCCCGGCACAGATACGCAGTATTTT
CDR3 protein: CASSLTSTPGTDTQYF

V gene: TRBV11-3
J gene: TRBJ2-7
clone size: .
D gene: TRBD2
CDR3 DNA: TGTGCCAGCAGCTTCAGGACTAGCGTCTACGAGCAGTACTTC
CDR3 protein: CASSFRTSVYEQYF

V gene: TRBV20-1
J gene: TRBJ2-5
clone size: .
D gene: .
CDR3 DNA: TGCAGTGCTAGTGATATCCGGAGGGGGCGGAGGGAGACCCAGTACTTC
CDR3 protein: CSASDIRRGRRETQYF

V gene: TRBV7-6
J gene: TRBJ1-5
clone size: .
D gene: .
CDR3 DNA: TGTGCCAGCAGCTACACCGACCATCAGCCCCAGCATTTT
CDR3 protein: CASSYTDHQPQHF

V gene: TRBV18
J gene: TRBJ1-2
clone size: .
D gene: .
CDR3 DNA: TGTGCCAGCTCACCATTATTCTCGGCAGGGAAGAACTATGGCTACACCTTC
CDR3 protein: CASSPLFSAGKNYGYTF

V gene: TRBV6-1
J gene: TRBJ1-1
clone size: few
D gene: .
CDR3 DNA: TGTGCCATCAGTGATAAGAAAGGCGTCGGCACTGAAGCTTTCTTT
CDR3 protein: CAISDKKGVGTEAFF

V gene: TRBV12-3/TRBV12-4
J gene: TRBJ1-1
clone size: once
D gene: .
CDR3 DNA: TGTGCCAGCAGTTTTTACAGGAGCACTGAAGCTTTCTTT
CDR3 protein: CASSFYRSTEAFF

V gene: TRBV7-3
J gene: TRBJ2-7
clone size: .
D gene: TRBD1
CDR3 DNA: TGTGCCAGCAGCCGAGACAGGGGGTACGAGCAGTACTTC
CDR3 protein: CASSRDRGYEQYF

V gene: TRBV24-1
J gene: TRBJ2-1
clone size: .
D gene: TRBD1
CDR3 DNA: TGTGCCACCAGTGACGGACAGGGGGCTAGGTACAATGAGCAGTTCTTC
CDR3 protein: CATSDGQGARYNEQFF

V gene: TRBV6-2/TRBV6-3
J gene: TRBJ2-5
clone size: .
D gene: TRBD2
CDR3 DNA: TGTGCCAGCGCAGGACTAGGCAAGACCCAGTACTTC
CDR3 protein: CASAGLGKTQYF

V gene: TRBV3-1
J gene: TRBJ1-3
clone size: .
D gene: .
CDR3 DNA: TGTGCCAGCAGCCAGGCATTCGGTACGCACACCATATATTTT
CDR3 protein: CASSQAFGTHTIYF

V gene: TRBV20-1
J gene: TRBJ1-2
clone size: few
D gene: .
CDR3 DNA: TGCAGTGCACCCGCCGGGGGACTTGACGATGGCTACACCTTC
CDR3 protein: CSAPAGGLDDGYTF

V gene: TRBV30
J gene: TRBJ1-1
clone size: .
D gene: .
CDR3 DNA: TGTGCCAGGGGGTACACTGAAGCTTTCTTT
CDR3 protein: CARGYTEAFF

V gene: TRBV7-7
J gene: TRBJ2-5
clone size: once
D gene: TRBD1
CDR3 DNA: TGTGCTAGCAGCTTAGTTGAACAGGGGGGTCCCCAGTACTTC
CDR3 protein: CASSLVEQGGPQYF

V gene: TRBV5-1
J gene: TRBJ1-2
clone size: .
D gene: TRBD1
CDR3 DNA: TGCGCCAGCAGCTCGGACAGGGGGGATGGCTACACCTTC
CDR3 protein: CASSSDRGDGYTF

V gene: TRBV20-1
J gene: TRBJ2-7
clone size: .
D gene: .
CDR3 DNA: TGCAGTGCTAGAGATACTGGGACATTGTACGAGCAGTACTTC
CDR3 protein: CSARDTGTLYEQYF